The 30 T cell receptor beta chains in this list originate from one sample, sequenced in a study of technical replicates of blood from a few donors. This table comes from immunoSEQ multiplex PCR, and its TCRdb copy is limited to in-frame clones, with some not included. The table lists 84,000 or so clones, just under 95% of them singletons, with approximately 0.27% in the top ten. Sequencing was performed on T cells isolated from PBMCs. The receptors stem from a human donor in good health.

CDR3: CASTPGGSYNEQFF. The CDR3 DNA follows: TGTGCCAGCACCCCGGGAGGGTCCTACAATGAGCAGTTCTTC. The chain uses TRBV7-6 and TRBJ2-1, with 8 bases lining up with TRBD2. Per germline, CDR1 SGHVS and CDR2 FNYEAQ. The CDR3 spans 14 residues. V was pared by 7 bases and J by 1 base, with 3 bases of the junction left unmatched.

The CDR3 region is CASSLEGTGDEKLFF. The CDR3 DNA reads TGCGCCAGCAGCTTGGAAGGGACAGGGGATGAAAAACTGTTTTTT. The rearrangement uses TRBV5-1 and TRBJ1-4; 10 bases are a match to TRBD1. Germline V CDR1 and CDR2: SGHRS, YFSETQ. V gave up 0 bases and J gave up 6 bases; unmatched junction bases: 2. The CDR3 loop spans 15 amino acids.

V usage is TRBV27 and J usage is TRBJ2-3; D perhaps matches TRBD2 (6 bases). The CDR3 consists of 16 residues. Germline V gene sequence: CDR1 MNHEY, CDR2 SMNVEV (reference sequence). The V end was cut by 1 base, the J end by 6 bases, with 17 bases between. CDR3 in amino acids: CASSLWLAGPADTQYF. DNA of the CDR3: TGTGCCAGCAGTTTATGGTTGGCGGGGCCAGCGGATACGCAGTATTTT.

The rearrangement joins TRBV6-5 to TRBJ2-1, with a weak D call TRBD2 (5 bases). This CDR3 is 14 amino acids long. Germline V gene data show CDR1 as MNHEY and CDR2 as SVGAGI. The V and J ends lost 2 bases and 4 bases respectively, with 9 bases between them. The CDR3 loop is CASSYGLDYNEQFF. CDR3 DNA sequence: TGTGCCAGCAGTTACGGACTGGATTACAATGAGCAGTTCTTC.

The chain joins TRBV5-4 to TRBJ2-1; D is perhaps TRBD1 (5 bases). This CDR3 comprises 12 residues. Germline V gives CDR1 SGHNT, CDR2 YYREEE (reference sequence). V was cut by 0 bases and J by 7 bases, with 5 bases left in between. The DNA for the CDR3 is TGTGCCAGCAGCTTGGCAGGGAATGAGCAGTTCTTC. Translating it yields CASSLAGNEQFF. Combining the CDR3 with reference TRBV5-4 and TRBJ2-1 gives the whole variable domain ETGVTQSPTHLIKTRGQQVTLRCSSQSGHNTVSWYQQALGQGPQFIFQYYREEENGRGNFPPRFSGLQFPNYSSELNVNALELDDSALYLCASSLAGNEQFFGPGTRLTVL.

V gene TRBV19 combines with J gene TRBJ1-2, with D hard to call. V was trimmed by 3 bases and J by 6 bases, leaving 11 bases between them. Germline CDR1 and CDR2: LNHDA and SQIVND (reference sequence). This CDR3 is 13 amino acids long. CDR3 nucleotides: TGTGCCAGTAGTATCTCCCTCGCGCATGGCTACACCTTC. It codes for CASSISLAHGYTF.

The chain uses TRBV5-1 and TRBJ2-7, with 8 nucleotides matching TRBD2. V lost 0 bases, J lost 4 bases, and 12 bases stayed unmatched. CDR3 length equals 17 residues. Germline values: CDR1 SGHRS, CDR2 YFSETQ. The CDR3 DNA reads as TGCGCCAGCAGCTTGGGAACCGGGGGGGTCGTTACTTACGAGCAGTACTTC. Its protein is CASSLGTGGVVTYEQYF.

The chain recombines TRBV29-1 with TRBJ2-7; D is unresolved. Trimming removed 4 bases at V and 0 bases at J, with 13 bases between. The germline V gene encodes CDR1 SQVTM and CDR2 ANQGSEA. The CDR3 runs 14 residues. CDR3 coding DNA: TGCAGCGTTGTCTTACGCCTCTACTCCTACGAGCAGTACTTC. Protein: CSVVLRLYSYEQYF.

The J gene is TRBJ1-2, the V gene TRBV5-6, with no clear D. With 1 base removed from V and 5 bases from J, the gap between germline ends came to 21 bases. The CDR3 sequence is 17 residues long. The germline V gene encodes CDR1 SGHDT and CDR2 YYEEEE. CDR3 bases: TGTGCCAGCAGCTTGCTCTCAACTAACACTAAGACTTATGGCTACACCTTC. Translated, it gives CASSLLSTNTKTYGYTF.

This clone was seen just once. CDR3 protein: CASSSTSGRGVQTQYF. The CDR3 bases are TGCGCCAGCAGCTCTACTAGCGGGAGGGGTGTACAGACCCAGTACTTC. This chain joins TRBV5-1 and TRBJ2-5; 13 bases agree with TRBD2. Trimming at V came to 3 bases and at J to 6 bases, leaving 8 bases not matched to a gene. The CDR3 is 16 residues long. Germline values: CDR1 SGHRS, CDR2 YFSETQ. Full variable domain (missing parts from reference TRBV5-1 and TRBJ2-5): KAGVTQTPRYLIKTRGQQVTLSCSPISGHRSVSWYQQTPGQGLQFLFEYFSETQRNKGNFPGRFSGRQFSNSRSEMNVSTLELGDSALYLCASSSTSGRGVQTQYFGPGTRLLVL.

The chain is built from TRBV4-1 and TRBJ1-6; D gene ambiguous. The CDR3 has 14 amino acids. The V gene lost 6 bases and the J gene lost 0 bases, with 6 bases spanning the gap. The germline gives CDR1 MGHRA, CDR2 YSYEKL. The CDR3 loop is CASSGSSYNSPLHF. The CDR3 nucleotides read TGCGCCAGCAGTGGGAGCTCCTATAATTCACCCCTCCACTTT.

The chain carries TRBV5-5 and TRBJ1-1; the D gene is possibly TRBD1 (5 bases). From germline, CDR1 is SGHKS and CDR2 YYEKEE (reference sequence). CDR3 size: 13 residues. V lost 0 bases and J lost 5, with 8 bases in between. The CDR3 spells CASSLGGGTEAFF. The CDR3 DNA is TGTGCCAGCAGCTTGGGTGGGGGGACTGAAGCTTTCTTT.

V and J are TRBV7-7 and TRBJ2-7, with D unclear. V gave up 5 bases and J gave up 0 bases, with 11 bases separating them. Germline CDR1 and CDR2: SSHAT and FNYEAQ (reference sequence). The CDR3 length is 14 residues. The CDR3 bases are TGTGCCAGCAGCCCCCGTTTGAGCTCCTACGAGCAGTACTTC. As protein: CASSPRLSSYEQYF.

This chain joins TRBV27 and TRBJ2-7, with TRBD2 identical over 9 bases. This CDR3 is 17 amino acids long. V was clipped by 3 bases and J by 3 bases; unmatched bases: 12. CDR1 MNHEY and CDR2 SMNVEV come from the germline V gene (reference sequence). The CDR3 spells CASSFRLAEHGGYEQYF. The CDR3 region has the DNA TGTGCCAGCAGTTTCAGACTAGCGGAACATGGGGGCTACGAGCAGTACTTC.

V usage is TRBV28 and J usage is TRBJ2-1, with 8 bases fitting TRBD2. Germline assignment: CDR1 MDHEN and CDR2 SYDVKM. V was clipped by 7 bases and J by 7 bases; unmatched bases: 12. This CDR3 region has 15 residues. CDR3 in amino acids: CASTLSGSGLNEQFF. In DNA, the CDR3 is TGTGCCAGCACCTTAAGCGGGAGCGGCCTTAATGAGCAGTTCTTC.

The rearrangement uses TRBV13 and TRBJ2-7, with 7 bases lining up with TRBD1. Trimming cost V 5 bases and J 5 bases; bases outside gene matches: 12. The CDR3 covers 15 residues. Germline loops: CDR1 PRHDT, CDR2 FYEKMQ (reference sequence). DNA for the CDR3: TGTGCCAGCAGCAAAACGGGACAGAATTTGGACGAGCAGTACTTC. This translates into CASSKTGQNLDEQYF. Full variable domain (outside the CDR3, taken from reference TRBV13 and TRBJ2-7): AAGVIQSPRHLIKEKRETATLKCYPIPRHDTVYWYQQGPGQDPQFLISFYEKMQSDKGSIPDRFSAQQFSDYHSELNMSSLELGDSALYFCASSKTGQNLDEQYFGPGTRLTVT.

The count of this clone is one. The chain combines TRBV5-5 with TRBJ1-1, with a weak D call TRBD1 (6 bases). The length of the CDR3 is 14 residues. The germline V gene has CDR1 SGHKS and CDR2 YYEKEE (reference sequence). V dropped 6 bases and J dropped 9 bases, with 21 bases sitting between them. CDR3 residues: CASTRTAGGGQAFF. The CDR3 DNA sequence: TGTGCCAGCACCAGAACCGCGGGCGGGGGGCAAGCTTTCTTT.

This clone was recorded a few times. This chain joins TRBV30 and TRBJ2-5; maybe TRBD2 (5 bases). The V end lost 0 bases, the J end lost 3 bases, and 11 bases lay between the germline ends. The CDR3 has 14 amino acids. The germline CDR1 and CDR2 sequences are GTSNPN and SVGIG (reference sequence). The CDR3 sequence is CAWSVERVEETQYF. The CDR3 DNA reads TGTGCCTGGAGTGTGGAGAGGGTGGAAGAGACCCAGTACTTC.

This chain links TRBV7-6 with TRBJ1-1; D call uncertain. Germline CDR1 reads SGHVS; CDR2 reads FNYEAQ. The CDR3 length is 14 residues. V was clipped by 4 bases and J by 3 bases, with 12 bases between them. This chain's CDR3 is CASSSFARDTEAFF. For the CDR3, the DNA is TGTGCCAGCAGCTCATTCGCCCGGGACACTGAAGCTTTCTTT. Looking up the rest from reference TRBV7-6 and TRBJ1-1 gives the full variable domain: GAGVSQSPRYKVTKRGQDVALRCDPISGHVSLYWYRQALGQGPEFLTYFNYEAQQDKSGLPNDRFSAERPEGSISTLTIQRTEQRDSAMYRCASSSFARDTEAFFGQGTRLTVV.

The chain uses TRBV16 and TRBJ2-7, with 12 bases lining up with TRBD1. J lost 4 bases, V lost 4 bases, and 5 bases had no gene match. Per germline, CDR1 KGHSY and CDR2 FQNENV. The CDR3 covers 15 residues. CDR3 residues: CASSPPGQGAYEQYF. As DNA, the CDR3 is TGTGCCAGCAGCCCTCCGGGACAGGGGGCATACGAGCAGTACTTC.

This sequence joins TRBV6-1 and TRBJ2-7; the D gene is possibly TRBD1 (6 bases). Trimming removed 7 bases at V and 1 base at J, with 17 bases between. The germline V gene has CDR1 MNHNS and CDR2 SASEGT. CDR3 size: 15 residues. The CDR3 nucleotides read TGTGCCAGCAAAGGACTGACAGGAACTTCCTACGAGCAGTACTTC. Protein sequence: CASKGLTGTSYEQYF.

This rearrangement joins TRBV29-1 to TRBJ1-1; D is unresolved. Germline values: CDR1 SQVTM, CDR2 ANQGSEA. This CDR3 is 10 amino acids long. V lost 5 bases and J 6 bases, leaving 7 bases between the germline ends. CDR3 residues: CSVLGSEAFF. CDR3 sequence (DNA): TGCAGCGTTTTGGGCTCTGAAGCTTTCTTT. The full variable domain, in which reference TRBV29-1 and TRBJ1-1 provide the parts outside the CDR3, is SAVISQKPSRDICQRGTSLTIQCQVDSQVTMMFWYRQQPGQSLTLIATANQGSEATYESGFVIDKFPISRPNLTFSTLTVSNMSPEDSSIYLCSVLGSEAFFGQGTRLTVV.

The chain carries TRBV5-1 and TRBJ2-5, with TRBD2 identical over 7 bases. V shed 1 base and J 4 bases; nucleotides not matched to a gene: 4. The CDR3 runs 14 residues. Germline lookup yields CDR1 SGHRS and CDR2 YFSETQ. This chain's CDR3 is CASSLSGGRETQYF. The CDR3 coding sequence is TGCGCCAGCAGCTTGTCGGGCGGGAGAGAGACCCAGTACTTC. Together with reference TRBV5-1 and TRBJ2-5, the CDR3 gives the full variable domain: KAGVTQTPRYLIKTRGQQVTLSCSPISGHRSVSWYQQTPGQGLQFLFEYFSETQRNKGNFPGRFSGRQFSNSRSEMNVSTLELGDSALYLCASSLSGGRETQYFGPGTRLLVL.

The rearrangement uses TRBV19 and TRBJ1-5; TRBD1 might be the D (5 bases). The CDR3 contains 17 residues. Trimming removed 5 bases at V and 1 base at J, with 18 bases between. Germline assignment: CDR1 LNHDA and CDR2 SQIVND (reference sequence). The CDR3 coding sequence is TGTGCCAGTAGTGCAGACCAGGGAATCGTGAGCAATCAGCCCCAGCATTTT. Translating it yields CASSADQGIVSNQPQHF.

The chain employs TRBV6-6 and TRBJ2-1; D unresolved. CDR1 is MNHNY and CDR2 is SVGAGI in the germline V gene (reference sequence). V shed 2 bases and J shed 13 bases, with 18 bases lying between them. This CDR3 comprises 14 residues. The CDR3 DNA reads as TGTGCCAGCAGTTACCAAACAACACCCTCAAATCAGTTCTTC. This gives the protein CASSYQTTPSNQFF.

The rearrangement links TRBV2 to TRBJ2-1, with D uncertain. Germline V lookup: CDR1 SNHLY, CDR2 FYNNEI. The CDR3 spans 12 residues. V was trimmed by 5 bases and J by 4 bases, leaving 6 bases between them. Here the CDR3 DNA reads TGTGCCAGCAGTACAGATTACAATGAGCAGTTCTTC. The encoded protein is CASSTDYNEQFF.

This chain links TRBV27 with TRBJ2-3, with a weak D call TRBD2 (5 bases). The germline V and J ends were trimmed by 7 bases and 6 bases, with 20 bases remaining between them. Germline assignment: CDR1 MNHEY and CDR2 SMNVEV (reference sequence). The CDR3 spans 15 residues. Written as DNA, the CDR3 is TGTGCCAGCACCCACAGTCGGGGTCCATCGGATACGCAGTATTTT. Protein sequence: CASTHSRGPSDTQYF.

The rearrangement joins TRBV6-6 to TRBJ1-5, with 8 bases identical to TRBD1. The trim removed 8 bases at V and 4 bases at J, leaving 4 bases unmatched. The CDR3 loop spans 13 amino acids. Germline loops: CDR1 MNHNY, CDR2 SVGAGI (reference sequence). Here the CDR3 reads CASAGGVNQPQHF. DNA for the CDR3: TGTGCCAGCGCAGGGGGCGTAAATCAGCCCCAGCATTTT.

J is TRBJ2-3 and V is TRBV27, with 8 bases that match TRBD2. Germline V gene sequence: CDR1 MNHEY, CDR2 SMNVEV (reference sequence). V was clipped by 3 bases and J by 1 base; unmatched bases: 6. This CDR3 contains 16 residues. CDR3 region: CASSFNPRGGTDTQYF. The CDR3 DNA is TGTGCCAGCAGTTTTAATCCGCGGGGGGGCACAGATACGCAGTATTTT.

With regard to this clone: At one boundary the junction diverges from the germline segment, which might be a read error. CDR3 residues: CASSLTGVSDF. CDR3 coding DNA: TGTGCCAGCAGCTTGACCGGGGTTAGCGACTTC. The gene calls are TRBV5-6 and TRBJ2-4, with D possibly TRBD2 on 5 matching bases. Per germline, CDR1 SGHDT and CDR2 YYEEEE. The CDR3 spans 11 residues.